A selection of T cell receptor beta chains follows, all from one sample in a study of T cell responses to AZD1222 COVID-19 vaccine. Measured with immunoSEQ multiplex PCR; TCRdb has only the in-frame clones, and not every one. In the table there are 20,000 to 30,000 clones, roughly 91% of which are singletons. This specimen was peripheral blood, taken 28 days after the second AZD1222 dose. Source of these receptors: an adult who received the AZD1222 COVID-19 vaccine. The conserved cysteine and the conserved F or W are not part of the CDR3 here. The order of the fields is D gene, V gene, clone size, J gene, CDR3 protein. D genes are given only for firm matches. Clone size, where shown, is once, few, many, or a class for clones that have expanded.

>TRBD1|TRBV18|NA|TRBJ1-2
ASSPSGTGKNGYT
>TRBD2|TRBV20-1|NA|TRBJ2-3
SASSGREGDTQY
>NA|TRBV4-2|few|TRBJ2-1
ASSQDHEQF
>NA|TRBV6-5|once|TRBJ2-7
ASKAAYEQY
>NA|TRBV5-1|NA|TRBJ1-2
ASSLNSPYGYT
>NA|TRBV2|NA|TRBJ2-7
ASRQTPSYEQY
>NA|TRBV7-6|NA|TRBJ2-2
ASSLTGAGELF
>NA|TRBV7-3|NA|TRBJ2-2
ASSLEARANTGELF
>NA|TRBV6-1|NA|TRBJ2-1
ASSEVIGQGQF
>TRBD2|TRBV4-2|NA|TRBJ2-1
ASSQDASGTSGSNEQF
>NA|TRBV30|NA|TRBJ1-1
AWSVPGLPLNTEAF
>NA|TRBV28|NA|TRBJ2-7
ASSTSMVNKQY
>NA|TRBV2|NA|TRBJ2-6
ASSEDSGMANVLT
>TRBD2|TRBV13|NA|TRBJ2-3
ASSSGTSGKTDTQY
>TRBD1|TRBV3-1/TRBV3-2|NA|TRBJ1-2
ASSSHRGEGGYGYT
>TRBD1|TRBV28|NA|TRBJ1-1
ASSTGAMNTEAF
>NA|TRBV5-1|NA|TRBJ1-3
ASSFLPAGVNSGNTIY
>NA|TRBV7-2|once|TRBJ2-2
ASSLRGEDTGELF
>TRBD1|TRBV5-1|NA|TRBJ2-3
ASSFGQGGTDTQY
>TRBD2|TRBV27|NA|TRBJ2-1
ASSLRQREGHEQF
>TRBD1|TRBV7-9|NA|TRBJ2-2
ASSSRYRGRDTGELF
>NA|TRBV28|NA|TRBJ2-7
ASSLPYSIYYEQY
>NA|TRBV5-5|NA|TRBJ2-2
ASSLGSGVTGELF
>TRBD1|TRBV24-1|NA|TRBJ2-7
ATSDTGTGLYEQY
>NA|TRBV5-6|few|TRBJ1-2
ASSLGQLYGYT
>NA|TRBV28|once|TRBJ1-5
ASSKGVSNQPQH
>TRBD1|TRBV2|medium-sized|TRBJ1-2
ASSEVRWGTGLNYGYT
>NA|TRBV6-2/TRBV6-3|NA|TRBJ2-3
ASSLPPRAQY
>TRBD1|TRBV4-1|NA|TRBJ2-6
ASSPFLGQLAPGANVLT
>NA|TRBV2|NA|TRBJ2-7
ASNRDGSYEQY
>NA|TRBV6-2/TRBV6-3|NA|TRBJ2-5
ASSYRGEGEETQY
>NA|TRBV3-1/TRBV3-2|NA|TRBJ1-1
ASSQTGLEAF
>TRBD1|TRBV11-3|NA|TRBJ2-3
ASSSRQGGTDTQY
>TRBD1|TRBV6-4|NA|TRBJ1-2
ASSATGAANYGYT